This T cell receptor (beta chain) was retrieved from a study of PD-L1 blockade in urothelial cancer. In the study overall: Of approximately 30 patients, twenty-five were males with bladder-origin urothelial cancer. Analyzed time points were 3 weeks (second dose) and 6 weeks after therapy began.

Sequencing used immunoSEQ multiplex PCR; TCRdb keeps in-frame clones, though not all of them. The data hold approximately 26,000 clones, with approximately 86% observed a single time. The diagnosis in patients was locally advanced or metastatic urothelial carcinoma. Each patient supplied 1 to 8 pretreatment and on-treatment samples. The sequenced sample was PBMCs, obtained around atezolizumab (anti-PD-L1) treatment. The receptor comes from a man between 60 and 75 years old with urothelial cancer.

This CDR3 reads CASNTRQNGYTF. For the CDR3, the DNA is TGTGCCAGCAATACTCGACAGAATGGCTACACCTTC. The chain carries TRBV6-1 and TRBJ1-2; possible D gene TRBD1, 5 bases. The CDR3 spans 12 residues. CDR1 and CDR2 (germline): MNHNS, SASEGT. Deletions cut 7 bases from V and 6 bases from J, with 12 bases between.